This TCR beta chain came from a study of T cells in Graves' hyperthyroidism and ophthalmopathy. The germline V gene has CDR1 SGHDT and CDR2 YYEEEE. The CDR3 length is 16 residues. Amplification of TCR beta CDR3 regions used RNA as the template. TCR CDR3 regions were first amplified by RT-PCR with HTBI primers. TCRdb redid the calling of the multiplex PCR reads with MiXCR, one entry per CDR3 protein. This table holds hundreds of thousands of distinct CDR3 sequences, 20% to 25% found once. The PBMCs studied were ones that came from roughly 9.1 ml fresh peripheral blood. V usage is TRBV5-6 and J usage is TRBJ2-1, with 11 bases identical to TRBD2. The DNA end is more similar to TRBJ2-7, so the J call may be wrong. The sample consisted of blood. The TCR was taken from a man aged 25-40 years with Graves' ophthalmopathy. The CDR3 spells CASSRGLAELYNEQYF. The CDR3 region has the DNA TGTGCCAGCAGCAGGGGACTAGCGGAACTCTACAATGAGCAGTACTTC.